These T cell receptor beta chains were read from a single sample in a study of CD8 T cells in ankylosing spondylitis. TCRdb analysed the 5' RACE reads with MiXCR anew, one entry per CDR3 protein. The sample gives around 100,000 distinct CDR3 sequences, 24% of which show up once; roughly an eighth is in the top ten. Sequencing was done on a sample of synovial fluid, either unsorted or a sorted T cell fraction (not recorded which). The source is a male donor with ankylosing spondylitis. Both conserved end residues are part of each CDR3. A D gene is named only where the DNA matches it firmly.

D | V | CDR3
. | TRBV12-3/TRBV12-4 | CASSSLGGQPQHF
TRBD1 | TRBV2 | CASSGTGGHQPQHF
TRBD1 | TRBV6-1 | CASSRQGQNNEQFF
. | TRBV20-1 | CSAKTGTDTQYF
. | TRBV7-9 | CASSLSQFPNRAFF
. | TRBV12-3/TRBV12-4 | CASSSTNLYQPQHF
TRBD1 | TRBV9 | CASSPSRGGDTEAFF
TRBD2 | TRBV5-5 | CASSTGGAPTDTQYF
. | TRBV12-3/TRBV12-4 | CASSSPRLEKLFF
. | TRBV20-1 | CSASVAGTDTQYF
. | TRBV2 | CASMDWGSDIQYF
TRBD2 | TRBV5-5 | CASSLLAGDGETQYF
. | TRBV7-9 | CASSLAGLADTQYF
. | TRBV5-1 | CASSSILTAGELFF
TRBD2 | TRBV4-2 | CASSQNGAGAPYEQFF
TRBD1 | TRBV7-2 | CASSDRGRETQYF
TRBD1 | TRBV12-3/TRBV12-4 | CASTSTGGENEQFF
. | TRBV3-1 | CASSQDPDIEAFF
. | TRBV14 | CASSQVNTGELFF
. | TRBV29-1 | CSVVLGWGSGYTDTQYF
TRBD2 | TRBV6-1 | CASSGGTSGTYNEQFF
. | TRBV9 | CASSVAMGQLNSPLHF
TRBD1 | TRBV5-1 | CASSSPGQRKNIQYF
TRBD2 | TRBV12-3/TRBV12-4 | CASRIAGAGETQYF
. | TRBV12-3/TRBV12-4 | CASSWAGPDTQYF
. | TRBV20-1 | CSASPTPGRAYNEQFF
. | TRBV5-6 | CASKAPSEGGIQYF
TRBD2 | TRBV5-4 | CASSRRLAGDPKNIQYF
. | TRBV20-1 | CSARTVDSNQPQHF
TRBD1 | TRBV7-9 | CASSPGQGAETEAFF
. | TRBV5-1 | CASSLSRSYGYTF
. | TRBV29-1 | CSVDKRELAGRNEQFF
. | TRBV6-1 | CATVDQGHQYSYEQYF
. | TRBV27 | CASSPRSLGSNQPQHF
. | TRBV29-1 | CSVEDSAGETEAFF
. | TRBV12-3/TRBV12-4 | CASMDSGNTIYF
. | TRBV7-2 | CASDNLGQGNQETQYF
. | TRBV2 | CASLRGRGGETQYF
TRBD2 | TRBV6-2/TRBV6-3 | CASSKGLAGSTDTQYF
. | TRBV20-1 | CSAGGLSNTGELFF
. | TRBV3-1 | CASSQGTVSNQPQHF
TRBD2 | TRBV24-1 | CATSTSGAYEQYF
TRBD1 | TRBV24-1 | CATSDPGQGYTGELFF
. | TRBV6-1 | CASSPQLETIQYF
TRBD1 | TRBV27 | CASSSGQDAYNSPLHF